This T cell receptor (beta chain) was retrieved from a study of blood T cell repertoires in COVID-19. Study context: COVID-19 samples from acute and convalescent phases originated in the United States, Italy and Spain.

Across under 25 US areas, participants ranged in age from about 18 to 100 years. Assignment of participants to cohorts was predicated upon participant-reported clinical history. Authors' analysis steps: Reference gene primer amplification yielded estimated nucleated cell counts. This table comes from immunoSEQ multiplex PCR, and its TCRdb copy is limited to in-frame clones, with some not included. V and J calls plus clone size are reproduced from that table; the DNA served to infer D and trimming. In the table there are roughly 290,000 clones, nearly 90% of which are singletons. The CDR3 is 19 amino acids. Germline V gene sequence: CDR1 LGHNA, CDR2 YNFKEQ. The ends lost 0 bases at V and 1 base at J; junction bases unmatched: 5.

The TCR sequence derives from a woman aged 18-30 years with acute COVID-19. Sequenced: PBMCs or T cells enriched from blood (not recorded which). The gene calls are TRBV4-2 and TRBJ2-1, with 14 bases lining up with TRBD2. The CDR3 reads CASSQEGTSGSLSYNEQFF. The CDR3 nucleotides are TGTGCCAGCAGCCAAGAAGGGACTAGCGGGAGTCTTTCCTACAATGAGCAGTTCTTC.